This T cell receptor beta chain was identified during a study of molecular identifiers for immune sequencing clone quantification. Findings of the study overall: Spiked Jurkat TCR RNA from one cell was reportedly detectable among one million naive cells.

TCRdb re-derived calls from the PCR reads in MiXCR, one entry per CDR3 protein. The sample consists of approximately 36,000 distinct CDR3 sequences, less than 20% of them appearing once. V dropped 1 base and J dropped 2; count of bases not matched to a gene: 5. Germline V gives CDR1 LGHDT, CDR2 YNNKEL (reference sequence). The CDR3 covers 15 residues. The table lists this clonotype with many counts. The target antigen is unknown. Naive CD8 T cells were sorted, and the gate applied was CD8+CD4-CCR7+CD45RA+. Specimen: naive CD8+ T cells from blood, with Jurkat cell RNA spiked in. Subset indicated: FACS-sorted CD8+CD4-CCR7+CD45RA+ naive T cells. The origin of this receptor is a human donor in good health. Some libraries in this study had Jurkat cell RNA spiked in. The chain has TRBV3-1 and TRBJ2-7; TRBD1 aligns across 7 bases. DNA of the CDR3: TGTGCCAGCAGCCAAGCGTGGACAGGAACCTACGAGCAGTACTTC. Translated, it gives CASSQAWTGTYEQYF.